This entry features one T cell receptor (beta chain) sequence. The assay was immunoSEQ multiplex PCR, and TCRdb's table has in-frame clones only and misses some. The top ten hold about 1.7% of the sample, which has roughly 2,000,000 clones, roughly 93% seen once. This sample was taken from a study of shared clonotypes between healthy human individuals. Looked up from germline, CDR1 is SQVTM and CDR2 is ANQGSEA. This CDR3 region has 14 residues. CD45RO negativity and positive selection for CCR7 defined naive CD8 cells, a population that excluded terminally differentiated effector memory CD45RA+ cells.

The specimen was naive CD8+ T cells from PBMCs. This chain joins TRBV29-1 and TRBJ2-5; 8 nucleotides match TRBD2. TRBJ2-7 explains the end of the DNA better; the J call may be wrong. This receptor was taken from a man between 18 and 35 years old in good health. Some clones in this sample may be carry-over from other donors' samples. Written as DNA, the CDR3 is TGCAGCGTACTCGGGGGGGCCGTTTCCTACGAGCAGTACTTC. It codes for CSVLGGAVSYEQYF.